Included here is one T cell receptor beta chain sequence, with context. V was cut by 0 bases and J by 0 bases, with 6 bases left in between. CDR1 is ENHRY, CDR2 SYGVKD, per germline. CDR3 size: 15 residues. This specimen comes from a study of control samples from healthy donors and cancer patients. Sequencing was performed with immunoSEQ multiplex PCR; in TCRdb, only in-frame clones are kept and a portion is missing. In the table there are about 130,000 clones, around 92% of which are singletons. The source of this sequence is a woman in her fifties or sixties in good health. This rearrangement joins TRBV10-3 to TRBJ1-5; D call uncertain. The material sequenced was blood. CDR3 nucleotide sequence: TGTGCCATCAGTGAGTCGACTTTTAGCAATCAGCCCCAGCATTTT. Encoded protein: CAISESTFSNQPQHF.